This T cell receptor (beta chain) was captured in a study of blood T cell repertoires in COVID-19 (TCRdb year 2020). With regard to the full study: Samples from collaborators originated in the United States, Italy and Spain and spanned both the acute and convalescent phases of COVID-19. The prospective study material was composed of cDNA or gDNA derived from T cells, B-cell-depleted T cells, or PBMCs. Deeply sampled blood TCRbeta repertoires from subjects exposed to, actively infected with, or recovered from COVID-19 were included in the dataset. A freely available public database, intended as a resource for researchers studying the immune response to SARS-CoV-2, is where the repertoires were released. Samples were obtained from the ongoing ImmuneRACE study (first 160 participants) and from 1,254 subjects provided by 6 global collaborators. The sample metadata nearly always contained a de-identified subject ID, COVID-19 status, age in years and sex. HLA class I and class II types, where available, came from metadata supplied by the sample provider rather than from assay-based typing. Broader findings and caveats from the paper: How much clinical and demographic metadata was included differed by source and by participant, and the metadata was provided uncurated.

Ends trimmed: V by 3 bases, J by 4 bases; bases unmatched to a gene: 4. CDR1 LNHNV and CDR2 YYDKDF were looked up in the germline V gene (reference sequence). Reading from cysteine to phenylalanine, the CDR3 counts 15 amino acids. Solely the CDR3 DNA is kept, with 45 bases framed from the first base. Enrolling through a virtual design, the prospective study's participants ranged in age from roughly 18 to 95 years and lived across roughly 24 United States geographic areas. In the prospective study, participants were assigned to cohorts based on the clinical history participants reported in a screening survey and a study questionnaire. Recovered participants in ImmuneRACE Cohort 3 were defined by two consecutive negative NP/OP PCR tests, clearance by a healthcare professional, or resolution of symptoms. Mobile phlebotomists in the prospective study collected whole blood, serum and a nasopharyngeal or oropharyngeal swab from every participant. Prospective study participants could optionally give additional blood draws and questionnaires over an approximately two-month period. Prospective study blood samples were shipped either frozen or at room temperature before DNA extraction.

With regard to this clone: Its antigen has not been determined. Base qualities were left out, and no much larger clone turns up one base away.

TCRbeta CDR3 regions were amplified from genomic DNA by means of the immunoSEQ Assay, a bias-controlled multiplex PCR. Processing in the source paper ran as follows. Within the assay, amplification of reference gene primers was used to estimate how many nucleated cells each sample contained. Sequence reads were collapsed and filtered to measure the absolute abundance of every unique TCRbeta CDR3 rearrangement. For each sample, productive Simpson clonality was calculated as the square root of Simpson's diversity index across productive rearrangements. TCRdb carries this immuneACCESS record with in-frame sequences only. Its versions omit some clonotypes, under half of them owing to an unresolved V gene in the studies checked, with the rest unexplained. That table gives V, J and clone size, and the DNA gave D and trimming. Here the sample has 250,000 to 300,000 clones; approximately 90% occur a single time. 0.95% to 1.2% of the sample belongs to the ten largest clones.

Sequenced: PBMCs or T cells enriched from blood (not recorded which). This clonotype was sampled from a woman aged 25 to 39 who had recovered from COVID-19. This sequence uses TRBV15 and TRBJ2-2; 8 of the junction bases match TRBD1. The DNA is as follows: TGTGCCACCAGCAGCAGGGGGCGGCGCACCGGGGAGCTGTTTTTT. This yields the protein CATSSRGRRTGELFF.